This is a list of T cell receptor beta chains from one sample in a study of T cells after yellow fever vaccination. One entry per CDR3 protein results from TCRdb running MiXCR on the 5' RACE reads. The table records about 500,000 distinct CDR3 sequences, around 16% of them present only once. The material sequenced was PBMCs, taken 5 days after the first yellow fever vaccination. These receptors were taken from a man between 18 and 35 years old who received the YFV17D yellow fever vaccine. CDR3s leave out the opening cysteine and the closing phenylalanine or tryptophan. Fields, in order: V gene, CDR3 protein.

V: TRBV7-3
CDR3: ASSSTGGGFTEAF

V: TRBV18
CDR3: ASSPRSAETQY

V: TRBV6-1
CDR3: ASTHRATTGELF

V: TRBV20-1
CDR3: SAPDGVLGYT

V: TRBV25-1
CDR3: ASSEASGGTST

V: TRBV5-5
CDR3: ASSLLQGDYGYT

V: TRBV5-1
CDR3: ASSLGLAGGPADTQY

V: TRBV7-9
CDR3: ASSLSYGINYGYT

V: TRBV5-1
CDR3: ASSPGTGGETQY

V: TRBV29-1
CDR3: SVGRGANTGELF

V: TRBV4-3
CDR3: ASSQDEGRDTEAF

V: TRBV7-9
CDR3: ASSRWGQGKGGNVLT

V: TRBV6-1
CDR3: ASRDRGVETQY

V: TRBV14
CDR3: ASSPALNTQY

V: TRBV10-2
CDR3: ASRTDRGDQPQH

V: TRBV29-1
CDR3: SVELGGYGYT

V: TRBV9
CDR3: ASSVEDREFYNEQF

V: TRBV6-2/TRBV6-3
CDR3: ASRNTGVLFGETQY

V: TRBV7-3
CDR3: ASRAGGENIQY

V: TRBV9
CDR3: ASSAGVGSGPNEKLF

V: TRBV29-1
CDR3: SVVFGDPTDTQY

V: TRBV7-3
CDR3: ASSFLGGETKDTQY

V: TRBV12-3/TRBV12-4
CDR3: ASRREGSEPLYEQY

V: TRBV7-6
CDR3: ASSLAPGQGVYEQY

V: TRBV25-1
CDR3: ASRRTGGETQY

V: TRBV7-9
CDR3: ASDTSSYNSPLH

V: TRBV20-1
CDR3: SARTSGVNTGELF

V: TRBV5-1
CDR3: ASSFSSGGRFGTQY

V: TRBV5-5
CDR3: AIGPGGRHNEQF

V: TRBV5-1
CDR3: ASSLRGLAGVGNEQF

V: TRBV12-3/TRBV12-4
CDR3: ASRPRGGFGELF

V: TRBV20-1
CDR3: SAPGTSGSTYYNEQF

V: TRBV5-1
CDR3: ASSSDSGGRYGYT

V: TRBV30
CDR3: AWSVLVGIITGELF

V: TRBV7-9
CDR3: ASSSIGGRRDQPQH

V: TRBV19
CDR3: ASSIAESSYEQY

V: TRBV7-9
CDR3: ASSPTGNSPLH

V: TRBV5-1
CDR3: ASSLEKNYRTGVKYEQY

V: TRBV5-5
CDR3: ASSPRGLAYETQY

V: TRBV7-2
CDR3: ASSLDSISYEQY

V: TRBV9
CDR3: ASSGARQGLSTDTQY

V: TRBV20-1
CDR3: SARTSGESYNEQF

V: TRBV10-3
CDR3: AIARTGTLETQY

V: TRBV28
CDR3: ASSHDFLGTASAGANVLT

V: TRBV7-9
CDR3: ASSLSGDSRWGEKLF

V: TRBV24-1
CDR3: ATSDPLALVGADTQY

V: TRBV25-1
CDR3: AKKEGFKCYGYT

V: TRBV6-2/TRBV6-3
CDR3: ASSYRGQGVEDTQY

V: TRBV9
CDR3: ASSLRSRGTDTQY

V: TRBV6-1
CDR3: ASSALNPGTGELF

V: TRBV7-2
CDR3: ASSLNFPFGNTIY

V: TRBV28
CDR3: ASSLGREIEYGYT

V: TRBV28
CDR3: ASSSDRGRSPLH

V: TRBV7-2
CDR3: ASSLNPGRLMNTEAF

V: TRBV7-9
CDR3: ASSRGQAMQETQY